Sequencing of this TCR beta chain was carried out in a study of blood T cells in healthy people across ages. A sample-barcoded 5' primer and a J-beta primer mix were used in a second PCR of about 7 to 11 cycles. TCRdb ran MiXCR on the 5' RACE reads and lists one entry per CDR3 protein. This sample carries 1 million or so distinct CDR3 sequences, 45% of them seen once, and the ten largest clones take over 15%. Per the germline V gene, CDR1 is SQVTM and CDR2 is ANQGSEA. The V end was cut by 4 bases, the J end by 10 bases, with 8 bases between. This CDR3 contains 10 residues. Researchers report isolating at least 7 million PBMCs per sample.

The sequence was obtained from a woman aged 60-70 years in good health. The J gene is TRBJ2-1, the V gene TRBV29-1; D is unclear. The specimen was blood. CDR3 loop: CSVGSPEQFF. DNA for the CDR3: TGCAGCGTTGGTTCTCCCGAGCAGTTCTTC.